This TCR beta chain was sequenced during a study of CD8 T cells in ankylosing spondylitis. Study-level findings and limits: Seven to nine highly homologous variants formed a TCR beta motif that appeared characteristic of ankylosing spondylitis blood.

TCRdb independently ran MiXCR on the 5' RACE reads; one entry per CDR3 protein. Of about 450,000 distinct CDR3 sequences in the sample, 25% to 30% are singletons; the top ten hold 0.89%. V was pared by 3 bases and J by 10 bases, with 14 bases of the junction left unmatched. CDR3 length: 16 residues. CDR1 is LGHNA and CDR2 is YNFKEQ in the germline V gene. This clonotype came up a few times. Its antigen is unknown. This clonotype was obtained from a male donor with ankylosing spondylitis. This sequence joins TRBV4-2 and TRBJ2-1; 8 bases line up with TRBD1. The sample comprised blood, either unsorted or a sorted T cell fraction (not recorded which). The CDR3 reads CASSHSDRGFPKEQFF. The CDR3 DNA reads TGTGCCAGCAGCCATTCCGACAGGGGTTTTCCCAAAGAGCAGTTCTTC.